The entry below gives a single T cell receptor (beta chain) sequence along with its context. Its antigen is still unknown. A library made for alpha chains picked up this beta chain off target, so its size means little. Study-level results: Whole repertoires were not studied in the larger cohort, only one V-J beta rearrangement.

TCRdb independently ran MiXCR on the 5' RACE reads; one entry per CDR3 protein. This sample has approximately 200 distinct CDR3 sequences, with roughly nine tenths found just once. Trimming removed 2 bases at V and 3 bases at J, with 8 bases between. Germline CDR1 SGDLS, CDR2 YYNGEE. This CDR3 region has 13 residues. The sample comprised memory CD4+ T cells sorted from blood. Subset reported: memory CD4+ T cells, CD4+CD45RO+CD25-. The origin of this receptor is a female donor with breast cancer. The chain is built from TRBV9 and TRBJ1-1; perhaps TRBD1 as D (6 bases). The CDR3 region has the DNA TGTGCCAGCAGCGTTCAGGGGCACACTGAAGCTTTCTTT. Amino acids: CASSVQGHTEAFF.